This T cell receptor beta chain came from a study of blood T cell repertoires in COVID-19. As for the study in general: PBMCs, B-cell-depleted T cells, or T cells provided the cDNA or gDNA that made up the material.

Germline trimming cut 5 bases from V and 3 bases from J; bases unmatched to any gene: 7. CDR3 length: 15 amino acids. Germline loops: CDR1 ENHRY, CDR2 SYGVKD. The protocol was immunoSEQ multiplex PCR, while the TCRdb copy is restricted to in-frame clones and leaves out a portion. Counted here are over 200,000 clones, 85% to 90% occurring once; the ten biggest clones make up 2.7%. V and J are TRBV10-3 and TRBJ2-3; TRBD1 matches at 8 bases. The sequencing sample was made of peripheral blood. This clonotype originated in a man aged 25 to 45 with COVID-19, enrolled during active disease. DNA for the CDR3: TGTGCCATCAGTTTGGACAGGGATGGGACAGATACGCAGTATTTT. Its protein is CAISLDRDGTDTQYF.